A single sample is the source of the 10 T cell receptor beta chains below, sequenced in a study of graft-versus-host responses after intestinal transplantation. Lymphocytes from graft epithelium and lamina propria were isolated. Only in-frame clones appear in the TCRdb table, and some are missing; sequencing was by immunoSEQ multiplex PCR. This sample has some 20,000 clones, with roughly 70% found just once. This sample comprised ileum tissue, obtained 20 days after intestinal transplant. The receptors stem from a human patient who received an intestinal transplant, so some T cells may come from the graft donor.

The rearrangement links TRBV4-1 to TRBJ2-6, with a possible D match to TRBD2 (5 bases). V lost 0 bases and J lost 4, with 19 bases in between. Germline assignment: CDR1 MGHRA and CDR2 YSYEKL. The CDR3 has 19 amino acids. The CDR3 loop reads CASSQDFSVLGIGANVLTF. DNA for the CDR3: TGCGCCAGCAGCCAAGATTTTAGCGTGCTTGGGATCGGGGCCAACGTCCTGACTTTC.

This chain connects TRBV7-9 to TRBJ1-5; no clear D gene. This CDR3 comprises 15 residues. Between the trimmed V and J ends, which lost 3 bases and 8 bases, there was a span of 17 bases. Germline V CDR1 and CDR2: SEHNR, FQNEAQ (reference sequence). CDR3 region: CASSLSSREGEPQHF. In DNA, the CDR3 is TGTGCCAGCAGCTTGTCTAGTCGCGAGGGTGAGCCCCAGCATTTT.

This chain connects TRBV5-8 to TRBJ2-1; 9 nucleotides align to TRBD2. V was clipped by 0 bases and J by 5 bases; unmatched bases: 3. The length of the CDR3 is 15 residues. Germline CDR1 and CDR2: SGHTS and YDEGEE. CDR3 sequence: CASSLEGTSNNEQFF. DNA of the CDR3: TGTGCCAGCAGCTTGGAGGGGACTAGCAACAATGAGCAGTTCTTC.

V is TRBV6-1 and J is TRBJ1-4; D may be TRBD1 (5 bases). The V end lost 6 bases, the J end lost 4 bases, and 15 bases lay between the germline ends. This CDR3 region has 15 residues. Germline V gene sequence: CDR1 MNHNS, CDR2 SASEGT. As DNA, the CDR3 is TGTGCCAGCAGCAGGGCGATCGGCCGTAATGAAAAACTGTTTTTT. Its protein product is CASSRAIGRNEKLFF.

There are a few counts of this clone. V and J are TRBV10-2 and TRBJ1-2; maybe TRBD1 (5 bases). From germline, CDR1 is WSHSY and CDR2 SAAADI. V lost 6 bases, J lost 3 bases, and 5 bases lay in between. This CDR3 is 11 amino acids long. CDR3 sequence reads: CASSRDYGYTF. CDR3 nucleotides: TGCGCCAGCAGCAGGGACTATGGCTACACCTTC.

The J gene is TRBJ2-7, the V gene TRBV23-1; 8 nucleotides agree with TRBD1. TRBV23-1 qualifies as an ORF whose function is uncertain. The CDR3 totals 20 residues. Trimming took 0 bases from V and 2 from J; bases not matched to a gene: 18. In DNA, the CDR3 is TGCGCCAGCAGTCAATCTCTCGTCCGACAGGGGCTAGTTTCGACCTACGAGCAGTACTTC. Amino acids: CASSQSLVRQGLVSTYEQYF.

This clone is termed medium-sized (0.01 to 0.1%). The chain links TRBV13 to TRBJ2-1; tentatively, D is TRBD1 (5 bases). Germline assignment: CDR1 PRHDT and CDR2 FYEKMQ (reference sequence). V shed 4 bases and J shed 6 bases, with 19 bases lying between them. This CDR3 has 16 residues. CDR3 sequence (DNA): TGTGCCAGCAGCTCATTGGGGCCAGGTCTTGCCAATGAGCAGTTCTTC. Its protein is CASSSLGPGLANEQFF.

The chain combines TRBV7-9 with TRBJ2-5; a weak D match, TRBD2 (6 bases). The V end lost 1 base, the J end lost 5 bases, and 14 bases lay between the germline ends. CDR1 and CDR2 from the germline V gene are SEHNR and FQNEAQ (reference sequence). The CDR3 totals 15 residues. Written as DNA, the CDR3 is TGTGCCAGCAGCTTAGAAGGACTAAGTTCGGAGACCCAGTACTTC. Amino acids: CASSLEGLSSETQYF.

The rearrangement links TRBV19 to TRBJ2-1; D possibly corresponds to TRBD2 (5 bases). Germline V lookup: CDR1 LNHDA, CDR2 SQIVND (reference sequence). The ends were cut back, 6 bases at V and 7 bases at J, with 19 bases in the middle. The length of the CDR3 is 15 residues. The CDR3 region is CASRKVPSDWNEQFF. The CDR3 coding sequence is TGTGCCAGTAGAAAAGTCCCTTCGGACTGGAATGAGCAGTTCTTC.

The chain is built from TRBV6-4 and TRBJ2-6, with D perhaps TRBD2 (6 bases). This CDR3 is built from 16 residues. V gave up 0 bases and J gave up 2 bases, with 8 bases separating them. Germline CDR1 is MRHNA and CDR2 is SNTAGT. This CDR3 is CASSDSGGTGANVLTF. The CDR3 nucleotides are TGTGCCAGCAGTGACTCCGGCGGGACTGGGGCCAACGTCCTGACTTTC.